This passage covers 5 T cell receptor beta chains from one sample sequenced in a study of blood T cell repertoires in COVID-19. Only in-frame clones appear in the TCRdb table, and some are missing; sequencing was by immunoSEQ multiplex PCR. This sample carries approximately 45,000 clones, about 90% of them seen once, and the ten largest clones take 1% to 1.5%. Sequenced input: peripheral blood. Receptors were obtained from a middle-aged woman with acute or convalescent COVID-19.

This chain joins TRBV6-6 and TRBJ2-2; TRBD2 might be the D (6 bases). In germline, CDR1 is MNHNY, CDR2 SVGAGI (reference sequence). Trimming stripped 7 bases from V and 3 bases from J, with 15 bases between. CDR3 length: 15 amino acids. In DNA, the CDR3 is TGTGCCAGCACGGTGGTGGGGGGAGACACCGGGGAGCTGTTTTTT. This sequence encodes CASTVVGGDTGELFF.

The J gene is TRBJ2-7, the V gene TRBV7-3, with 14 nucleotides matching TRBD2. The CDR3 runs 16 residues. V shed 5 bases, J shed 7 bases, and the junction held 10 bases outside the gene matches. Germline V lookup: CDR1 SGHTA, CDR2 FQGTGA. Here the CDR3 reads CASSPQGLAGAGEQYF. CDR3 nucleotides: TGTGCCAGCAGCCCCCAGGGACTAGCGGGAGCTGGTGAGCAGTACTTC.

This chain connects TRBV5-6 to TRBJ2-1, with 12 bases identical to TRBD1. The germline V gene encodes CDR1 SGHDT and CDR2 YYEEEE. Trimming took 5 bases from V and 5 from J; bases not matched to a gene: 8. This CDR3 is 16 amino acids long. CDR3 coding DNA: TGTGCCAGCAGGGGACAGGGGGCATTTGTGGACAATGAGCAGTTCTTC. It codes for CASRGQGAFVDNEQFF.

The chain joins TRBV7-8 to TRBJ2-2; TRBD2 is a possible D gene (7 bases). The CDR3 contains 16 residues. The V end lost 0 bases, the J end lost 5 bases, and 13 bases lay between the germline ends. Germline assignment: CDR1 SGHVS and CDR2 FQNEAQ. The CDR3 DNA reads TGTGCCAGCAGCTTAGCGGGGGGGCTAGGGACCGGGGAGCTGTTTTTT. Translating gives CASSLAGGLGTGELFF.

The chain recombines TRBV7-6 with TRBJ1-1; D is unclear. The ends were cut back, 0 bases at V and 0 bases at J, with 8 bases in the middle. CDR3 length equals 15 residues. Germline CDR1 reads SGHVS; CDR2 reads FNYEAQ. This CDR3 is CASSLAGSLNTEAFF. CDR3 nucleotides: TGTGCCAGCAGCTTAGCGGGCAGCCTGAACACTGAAGCTTTCTTT.